The rows below give T cell receptor beta chains drawn from one sample of a study of T-cell memory formation after mild COVID-19. TCRdb recomputed calls from the 5' RACE reads with MiXCR, one row per CDR3 protein. The sample consists of more than 120,000 distinct CDR3 sequences, around 5.8% of them appearing once. The sequenced sample was PBMCs or a T cell subset sorted from them (not recorded which). These receptors originate from an adult woman who had mild COVID-19 (a few samples of this study predate the infection). Cell type and time point are not known. Both conserved end residues are part of each CDR3. The order of the fields is D gene, CDR3 length, J gene, clone size, V gene, CDR3 DNA, CDR3 protein. The D gene is left open where the match is weak. Some rows mark clone size as missing; the rest say once, few, many or name a class of expanded clone.

d_call: .; cdr3_length: 14; j_call: TRBJ2-3; clone_size: medium-sized; v_call: TRBV2; cdr3_nt: TGTGCCAGCCTCCGAACACCCTCCGGAGATACGCAGTATTTT; cdr3_aa: CASLRTPSGDTQYF
d_call: TRBD2; cdr3_length: 16; j_call: TRBJ2-1; clone_size: .; v_call: TRBV7-4; cdr3_nt: TGTGCCAGCAGCTTATTGGCGCTAGCGGACTACAATGAGCAGTTCTTC; cdr3_aa: CASSLLALADYNEQFF
d_call: .; cdr3_length: 14; j_call: TRBJ1-1; clone_size: .; v_call: TRBV7-9; cdr3_nt: TGTGCCAGCAGCCCTCGAGGCCAGGGCACTGAAGCTTTCTTT; cdr3_aa: CASSPRGQGTEAFF
d_call: .; cdr3_length: 14; j_call: TRBJ1-2; clone_size: many; v_call: TRBV5-1; cdr3_nt: TGCGCCAGCAGCTTGGACGGAGCCCTCTATGGCTACACCTTC; cdr3_aa: CASSLDGALYGYTF
d_call: TRBD2; cdr3_length: 16; j_call: TRBJ2-1; clone_size: many; v_call: TRBV18; cdr3_nt: TGTGCCAGCTCACCGGGACTAGCGGGATTTGGCGATGAGCAGTTCTTC; cdr3_aa: CASSPGLAGFGDEQFF
d_call: TRBD2; cdr3_length: 15; j_call: TRBJ2-1; clone_size: many; v_call: TRBV4-3; cdr3_nt: TGCGCCAGCAGCCAAGGGACTAGCGGGATTGATGAGCAGTTCTTC; cdr3_aa: CASSQGTSGIDEQFF
d_call: TRBD1; cdr3_length: 14; j_call: TRBJ2-3; clone_size: many; v_call: TRBV7-2; cdr3_nt: TGTGCCACCGAAAAATTCAGGGGGACAGATACGCAGTATTTT; cdr3_aa: CATEKFRGTDTQYF
d_call: TRBD1; cdr3_length: 17; j_call: TRBJ2-2; clone_size: few; v_call: TRBV3-1; cdr3_nt: TGTGCCAGCAGCCAAGAAAAGACAGGGGTTAACACCGGGGAGCTGTTTTTT; cdr3_aa: CASSQEKTGVNTGELFF
d_call: .; cdr3_length: 14; j_call: TRBJ2-3; clone_size: many; v_call: TRBV7-3; cdr3_nt: TGTGCCAGCAGCTTTGGGACAAACACAGATACGCAGTATTTT; cdr3_aa: CASSFGTNTDTQYF
d_call: .; cdr3_length: 12; j_call: TRBJ2-7; clone_size: .; v_call: TRBV25-1; cdr3_nt: TGTGCCAGCACCGAGGGTCTTTACGAGCAGTACTTC; cdr3_aa: CASTEGLYEQYF
d_call: TRBD1; cdr3_length: 14; j_call: TRBJ2-3; clone_size: many; v_call: TRBV7-9; cdr3_nt: TGTGCCAGCAGCTGGACAGGGAGCGCAGATACGCAGTATTTT; cdr3_aa: CASSWTGSADTQYF
d_call: TRBD1; cdr3_length: 15; j_call: TRBJ1-4; clone_size: many; v_call: TRBV7-8; cdr3_nt: TGTGCCAGCAGCTCTAACAGGGGGCGGGGTGAAAAACTGTTTTTT; cdr3_aa: CASSSNRGRGEKLFF
d_call: TRBD2; cdr3_length: 19; j_call: TRBJ2-5; clone_size: few; v_call: TRBV5-6; cdr3_nt: TGTGCCAGCAGCTATGGGACTAGCGGGAGCGTAGGTTATGGGGAGACCCAGTACTTC; cdr3_aa: CASSYGTSGSVGYGETQYF
d_call: TRBD2; cdr3_length: 15; j_call: TRBJ2-1; clone_size: .; v_call: TRBV30; cdr3_nt: TGTGCCTGGATGGTAGCGGGAGGCCCACGCGATGAGCAGTTCTTC; cdr3_aa: CAWMVAGGPRDEQFF
d_call: .; cdr3_length: 13; j_call: TRBJ1-5; clone_size: .; v_call: TRBV24-1; cdr3_nt: TGTGCCACCAGTCTGGTCGGCAATCAGCCCCAGCATTTT; cdr3_aa: CATSLVGNQPQHF
d_call: TRBD1; cdr3_length: 15; j_call: TRBJ2-7; clone_size: few; v_call: TRBV12-3/TRBV12-4; cdr3_nt: TGTGCCAGCAGTTGGGGGACAGGGGTAACCTACGAGCAGTACTTC; cdr3_aa: CASSWGTGVTYEQYF
d_call: TRBD2; cdr3_length: 15; j_call: TRBJ2-1; clone_size: .; v_call: TRBV19; cdr3_nt: TGTGCCAGTAGTATGAGACTAGCCCCATACAATGAGCAGTTCTTC; cdr3_aa: CASSMRLAPYNEQFF
d_call: TRBD2; cdr3_length: 15; j_call: TRBJ2-5; clone_size: .; v_call: TRBV7-9; cdr3_nt: TGTGCCAGCAGCATTAACCTAGCGGGGGCAGAGACCCAGTACTTC; cdr3_aa: CASSINLAGAETQYF
d_call: .; cdr3_length: 14; j_call: TRBJ2-1; clone_size: few; v_call: TRBV12-3/TRBV12-4; cdr3_nt: TGTGCCAGCAGTAGGGACTTCCAGTACAATGAGCAGTTCTTC; cdr3_aa: CASSRDFQYNEQFF
d_call: .; cdr3_length: 13; j_call: TRBJ2-6; clone_size: many; v_call: TRBV29-1; cdr3_nt: TGCAGCGTTGGGGGCGGTGGGGCCAACGTCCTGACTTTC; cdr3_aa: CSVGGGGANVLTF
d_call: .; cdr3_length: 14; j_call: TRBJ2-2; clone_size: .; v_call: TRBV3-1; cdr3_nt: TGTGCCAGCAGCCAAGACAGTATTTCCGGGGAGCTGTTTTTT; cdr3_aa: CASSQDSISGELFF
d_call: TRBD2; cdr3_length: 12; j_call: TRBJ2-7; clone_size: many; v_call: TRBV20-1; cdr3_nt: TGCAGTGCAAGGACTAGCCCCTACGAGCAGTACTTC; cdr3_aa: CSARTSPYEQYF
d_call: TRBD2; cdr3_length: 15; j_call: TRBJ2-3; clone_size: many; v_call: TRBV5-1; cdr3_nt: TGCGCCAGCAGCTTTAACAGCGGGGACACAGATACGCAGTATTTT; cdr3_aa: CASSFNSGDTDTQYF
d_call: .; cdr3_length: 14; j_call: TRBJ2-7; clone_size: .; v_call: TRBV3-1; cdr3_nt: TGTGCCAGCAGCCAAGACCCGTTCTCCGACGAGCAGTACTTC; cdr3_aa: CASSQDPFSDEQYF
d_call: .; cdr3_length: 16; j_call: TRBJ2-3; clone_size: .; v_call: TRBV4-1; cdr3_nt: TGCGCCAGCAGCCAACCGAGTAACGCCGGCACAGATACGCAGTATTTT; cdr3_aa: CASSQPSNAGTDTQYF